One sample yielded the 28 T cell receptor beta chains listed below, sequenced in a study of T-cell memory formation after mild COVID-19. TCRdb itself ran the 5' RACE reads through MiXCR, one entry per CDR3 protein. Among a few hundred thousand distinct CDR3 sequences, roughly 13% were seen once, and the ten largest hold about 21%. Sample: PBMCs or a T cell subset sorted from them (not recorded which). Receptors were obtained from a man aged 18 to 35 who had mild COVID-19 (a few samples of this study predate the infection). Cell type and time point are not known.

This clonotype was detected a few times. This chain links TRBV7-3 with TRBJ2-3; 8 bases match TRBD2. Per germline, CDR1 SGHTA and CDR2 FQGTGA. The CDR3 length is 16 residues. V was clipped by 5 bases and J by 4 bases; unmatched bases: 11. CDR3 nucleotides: TGTGCCAGCAGCCCCGTTGGGGGACTAGATGCAGATACGCAGTATTTT. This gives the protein CASSPVGGLDADTQYF.

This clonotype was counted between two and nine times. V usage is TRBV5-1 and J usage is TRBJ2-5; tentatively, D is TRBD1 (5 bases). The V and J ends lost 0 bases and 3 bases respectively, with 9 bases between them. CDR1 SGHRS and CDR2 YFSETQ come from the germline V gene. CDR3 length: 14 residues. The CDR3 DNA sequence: TGCGCCAGCAGCTTGGACAGGTTAGAAGAGACCCAGTACTTC. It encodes CASSLDRLEETQYF.

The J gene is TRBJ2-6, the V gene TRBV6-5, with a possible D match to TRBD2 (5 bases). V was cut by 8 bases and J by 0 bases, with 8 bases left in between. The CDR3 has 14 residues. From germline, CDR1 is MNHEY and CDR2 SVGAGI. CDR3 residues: CASGRDSGANVLTF. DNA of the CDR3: TGTGCCAGCGGACGGGACTCTGGGGCCAACGTCCTGACTTTC.

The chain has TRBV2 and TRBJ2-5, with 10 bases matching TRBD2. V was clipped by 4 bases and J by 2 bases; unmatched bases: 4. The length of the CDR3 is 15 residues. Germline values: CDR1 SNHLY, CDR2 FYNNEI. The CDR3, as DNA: TGTGCCAGCAGTGGGACTAGCGGCACGCAAGAGACCCAGTACTTC. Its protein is CASSGTSGTQETQYF. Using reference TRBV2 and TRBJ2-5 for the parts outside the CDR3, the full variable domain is EPEVTQTPSHQVTQMGQEVILRCVPISNHLYFYWYRQILGQKVEFLVSFYNNEISEKSEIFDDQFSVERPDGSNFTLKIRSTKLEDSAMYFCASSGTSGTQETQYFGPGTRLLVL.

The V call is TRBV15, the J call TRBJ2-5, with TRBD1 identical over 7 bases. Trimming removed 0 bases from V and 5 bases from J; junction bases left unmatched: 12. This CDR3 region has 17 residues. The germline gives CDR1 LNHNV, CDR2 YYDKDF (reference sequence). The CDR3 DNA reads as TGTGCCACCAGCAGAGATCTAGGACAGGCCGTCGGGGAGACCCAGTACTTC. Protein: CATSRDLGQAVGETQYF.

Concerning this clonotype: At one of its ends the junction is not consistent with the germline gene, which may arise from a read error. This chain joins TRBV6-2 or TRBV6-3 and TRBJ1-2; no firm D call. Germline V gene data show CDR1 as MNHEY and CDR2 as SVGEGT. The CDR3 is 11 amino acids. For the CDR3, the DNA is TGTGCCAGCAGCCGAGAATCTGGCTACGCCTTC. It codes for CASSRESGYAF.

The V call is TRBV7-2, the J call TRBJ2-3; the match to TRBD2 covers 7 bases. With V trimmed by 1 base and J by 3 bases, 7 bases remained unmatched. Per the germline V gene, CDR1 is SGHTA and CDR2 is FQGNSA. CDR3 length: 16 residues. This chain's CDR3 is CASSLGPAGFTDTQYF. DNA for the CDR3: TGTGCCAGCAGCTTAGGCCCAGCGGGGTTTACAGATACGCAGTATTTT.

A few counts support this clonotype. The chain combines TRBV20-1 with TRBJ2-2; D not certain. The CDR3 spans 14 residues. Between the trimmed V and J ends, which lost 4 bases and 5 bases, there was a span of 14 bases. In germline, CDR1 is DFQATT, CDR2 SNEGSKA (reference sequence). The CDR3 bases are TGCAGTGCTAATGAAGCACGGCTAACCGGGGAGCTGTTTTTT. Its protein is CSANEARLTGELFF.

This chain's CDR3 is CASSIGQGQSYEQYF. As DNA, the CDR3 is TGTGCCAGTAGCATTGGACAGGGGCAAAGCTACGAGCAGTACTTC. This chain uses TRBV19 with TRBJ2-7, with 9 bases lining up with TRBD1. V lost 6 bases and J lost 3; bases outside the gene matches: 9. Per the germline V gene, CDR1 is LNHDA and CDR2 is SQIVND (reference sequence). CDR3 length: 15 amino acids.

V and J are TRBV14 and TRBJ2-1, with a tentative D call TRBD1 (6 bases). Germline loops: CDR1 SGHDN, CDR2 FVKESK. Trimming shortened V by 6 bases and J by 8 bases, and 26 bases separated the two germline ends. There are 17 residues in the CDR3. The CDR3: CASSPSGGPNRADEQFF. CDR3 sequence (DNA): TGTGCCAGCAGTCCCTCTGGGGGCCCCAACAGGGCGGATGAGCAGTTCTTC. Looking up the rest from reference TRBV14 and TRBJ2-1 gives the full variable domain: EAGVTQFPSHSVIEKGQTVTLRCDPISGHDNLYWYRRVMGKEIKFLLHFVKESKQDESGMPNNRFLAERTGGTYSTLKVQPAELEDSGVYFCASSPSGGPNRADEQFFGPGTRLTVL.

The CDR3 DNA reads TGCAGCTTCCTGAGGGACAATCGCAGCCCTAGCACAGATACGCAGTATTTT. Amino acid sequence: CSFLRDNRSPSTDTQYF. The rearrangement links TRBV29-1 to TRBJ2-3; tentative D call: TRBD1 (6 bases). Germline V gene sequence: CDR1 SQVTM, CDR2 ANQGSEA. The CDR3 sequence is 17 residues long. V dropped 8 bases and J dropped 0 bases, with 24 bases sitting between them.

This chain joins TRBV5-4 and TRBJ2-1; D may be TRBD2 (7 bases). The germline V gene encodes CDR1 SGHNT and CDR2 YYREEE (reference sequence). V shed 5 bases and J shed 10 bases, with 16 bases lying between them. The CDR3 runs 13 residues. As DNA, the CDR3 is TGTGCCAGCAGTCGCCCGGGGGGCGGCGAGCAGTTCTTC. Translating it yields CASSRPGGGEQFF.

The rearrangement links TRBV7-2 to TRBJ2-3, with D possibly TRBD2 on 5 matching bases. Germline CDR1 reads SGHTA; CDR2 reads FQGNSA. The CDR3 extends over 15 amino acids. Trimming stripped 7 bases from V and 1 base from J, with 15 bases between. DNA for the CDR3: TGTGCCAGCATCTTCCTAGTCGGGGGCACAGATACGCAGTATTTT. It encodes CASIFLVGGTDTQYF. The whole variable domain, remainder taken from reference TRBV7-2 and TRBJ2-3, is GAGVSQSPSNKVTEKGKDVELRCDPISGHTALYWYRQSLGQGLEFLIYFQGNSAPDKSGLPSDRFSAERTGGSVSTLTIQRTQQEDSAVYLCASIFLVGGTDTQYFGPGTRLTVL.

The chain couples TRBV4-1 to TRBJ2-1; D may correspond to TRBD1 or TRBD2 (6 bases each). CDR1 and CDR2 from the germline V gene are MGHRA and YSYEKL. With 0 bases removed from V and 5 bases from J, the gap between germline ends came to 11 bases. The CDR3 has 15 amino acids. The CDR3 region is CASSQDRRGDNEQFF. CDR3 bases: TGCGCCAGCAGCCAAGATCGGAGGGGGGACAATGAGCAGTTCTTC.

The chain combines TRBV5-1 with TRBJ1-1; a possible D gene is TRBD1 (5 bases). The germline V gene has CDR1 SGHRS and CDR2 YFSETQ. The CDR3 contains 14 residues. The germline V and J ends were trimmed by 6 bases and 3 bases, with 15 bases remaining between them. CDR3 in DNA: TGCGCCAGCAACGATCAGGGAGGGCACACTGAAGCTTTCTTT. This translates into CASNDQGGHTEAFF.

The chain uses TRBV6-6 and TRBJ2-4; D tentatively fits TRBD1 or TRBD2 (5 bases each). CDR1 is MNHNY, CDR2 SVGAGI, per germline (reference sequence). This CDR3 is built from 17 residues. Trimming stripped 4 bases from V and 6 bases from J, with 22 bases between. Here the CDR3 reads CASSSHPGPATGNIQYF. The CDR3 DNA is TGTGCCAGCAGTTCCCACCCGGGGCCGGCCACCGGAAACATTCAGTACTTC.

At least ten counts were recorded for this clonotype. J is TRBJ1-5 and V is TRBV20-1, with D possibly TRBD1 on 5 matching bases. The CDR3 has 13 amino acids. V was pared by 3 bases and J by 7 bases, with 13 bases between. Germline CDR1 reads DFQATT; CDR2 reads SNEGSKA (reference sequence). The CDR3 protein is CSASSRVGQPQHF. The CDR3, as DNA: TGCAGTGCTAGTAGCAGGGTTGGGCAGCCCCAGCATTTT.

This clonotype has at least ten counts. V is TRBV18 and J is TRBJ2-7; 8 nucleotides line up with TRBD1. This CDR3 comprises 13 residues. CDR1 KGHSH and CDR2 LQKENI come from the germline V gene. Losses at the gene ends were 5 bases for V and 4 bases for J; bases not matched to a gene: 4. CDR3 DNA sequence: TGTGCCAGCTCAGCGGGACAGGAGTACGAGCAGTACTTC. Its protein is CASSAGQEYEQYF.

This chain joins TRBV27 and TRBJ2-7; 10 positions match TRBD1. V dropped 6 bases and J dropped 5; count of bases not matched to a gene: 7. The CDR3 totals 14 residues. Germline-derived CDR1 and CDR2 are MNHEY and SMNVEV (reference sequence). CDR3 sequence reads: CASSSGTGVDEQYF. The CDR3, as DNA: TGTGCCAGCAGCTCCGGGACAGGGGTTGACGAGCAGTACTTC.

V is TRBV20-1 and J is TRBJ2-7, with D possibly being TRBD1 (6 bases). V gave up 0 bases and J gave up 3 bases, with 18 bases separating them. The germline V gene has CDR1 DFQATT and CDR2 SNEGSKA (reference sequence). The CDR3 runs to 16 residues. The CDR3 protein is CSARDQDRYDHYEQYV. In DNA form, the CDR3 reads TGCAGTGCTAGAGATCAGGACAGATACGACCACTACGAGCAGTACGTC.

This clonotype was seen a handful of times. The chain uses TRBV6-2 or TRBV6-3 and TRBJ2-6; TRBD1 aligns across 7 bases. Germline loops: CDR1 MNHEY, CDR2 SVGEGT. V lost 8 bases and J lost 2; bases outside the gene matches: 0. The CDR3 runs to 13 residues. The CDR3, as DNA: TGTGCCAGCGGGACAGCTGGGGCCAACGTCCTGACTTTC. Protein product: CASGTAGANVLTF.

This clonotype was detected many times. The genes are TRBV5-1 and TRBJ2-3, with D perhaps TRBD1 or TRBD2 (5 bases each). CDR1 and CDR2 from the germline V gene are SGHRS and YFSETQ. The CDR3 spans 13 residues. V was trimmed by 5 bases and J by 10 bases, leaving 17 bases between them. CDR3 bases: TGCGCCAGCAGTGACGGGGCCCTAGACGCGCAGTATTTT. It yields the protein CASSDGALDAQYF.

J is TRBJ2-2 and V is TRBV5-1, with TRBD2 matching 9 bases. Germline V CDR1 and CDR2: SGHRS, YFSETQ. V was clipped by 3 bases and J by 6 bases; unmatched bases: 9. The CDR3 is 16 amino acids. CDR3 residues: CASSWSAGGGAGELFF. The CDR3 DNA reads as TGCGCCAGCAGCTGGTCAGCGGGAGGAGGAGCCGGGGAGCTGTTTTTT.

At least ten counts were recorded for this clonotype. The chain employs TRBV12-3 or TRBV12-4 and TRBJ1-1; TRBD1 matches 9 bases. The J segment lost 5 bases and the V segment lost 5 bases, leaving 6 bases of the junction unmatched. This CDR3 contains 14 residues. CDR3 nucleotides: TGTGCCAGCAGTCTCACGACAGGGGGGACTGAAGCTTTCTTT. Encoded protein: CASSLTTGGTEAFF.

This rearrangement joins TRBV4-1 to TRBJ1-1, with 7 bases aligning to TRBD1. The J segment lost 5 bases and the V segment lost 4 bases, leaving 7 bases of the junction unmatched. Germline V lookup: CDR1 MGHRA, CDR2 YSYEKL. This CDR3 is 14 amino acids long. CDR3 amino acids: CASSRPRGGTEAFF. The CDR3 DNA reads TGCGCCAGCAGCCGACCCAGGGGGGGGACTGAAGCTTTCTTT.

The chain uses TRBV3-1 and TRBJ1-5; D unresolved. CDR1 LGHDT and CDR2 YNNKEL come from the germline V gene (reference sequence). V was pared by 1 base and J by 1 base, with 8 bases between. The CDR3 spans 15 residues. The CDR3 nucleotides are TGTGCCAGCAGCCAAGGCGGTTTAAGCAATCAGCCCCAGCATTTT. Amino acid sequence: CASSQGGLSNQPQHF.

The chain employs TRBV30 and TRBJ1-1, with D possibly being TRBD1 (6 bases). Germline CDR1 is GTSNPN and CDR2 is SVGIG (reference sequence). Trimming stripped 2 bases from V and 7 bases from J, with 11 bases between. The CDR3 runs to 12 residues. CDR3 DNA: TGTGCCTGGAGTATACAGGGTGGTGAAGCTTTCTTT. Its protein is CAWSIQGGEAFF.

The CDR3 sequence: CASSLVGGGHEQYF. CDR3 nucleotide sequence: TGTGCCAGCAGCTTAGTTGGAGGGGGCCACGAGCAGTACTTC. The chain joins TRBV11-2 to TRBJ2-7; a possible D gene is TRBD1 (7 bases). V was cut by 1 base and J by 5 bases, with 12 bases left in between. CDR3 length equals 14 residues. Germline values: CDR1 SGHAT, CDR2 FQNNGV.